These T cell receptor beta chains were read from a single sample in a study of shared clonotypes between healthy human individuals. Sequencing was performed with immunoSEQ multiplex PCR; in TCRdb, only in-frame clones are kept and a portion is missing. The sample yields roughly 2,000,000 clones, just under 95% seen once. Specimen: naive CD8+ T cells from PBMCs. The receptors were gathered from a man in his late teens or twenties in good health. Some clones in this sample may be carry-over from other donors' samples. Each CDR3 is given without its conserved first and last residue. Fields, in order: V gene, D gene, CDR3 protein. A D gene is named only where the DNA matches it firmly.

TRBV9	-	ASSVFSQGPYNEQF
TRBV15	-	ATSAELTDTQY
TRBV7-9	-	ASRGGGRDHWDTQY
TRBV29-1	-	SVFGVLAKNIQY
TRBV9	-	ASSDPGEAPSQETQY
TRBV28	TRBD1	ASSSPGQGTPSAKNIQY
TRBV9	-	ASSGASLSSYNEQF
TRBV28	TRBD2	ASSPGTSGVNEQF
TRBV5-4	-	ASSLRIGSSYEQY
TRBV27	-	ASSSDRSPYEQY
TRBV9	TRBD1	ASSAWDSPNEQY
TRBV19	-	ASSRDRISTYGYT
TRBV6-1	TRBD1	ASSLPGQVTSEQY
TRBV19	TRBD2	ASSITSAGSYEQY
TRBV9	-	ASSVAGEGQF
TRBV5-5	TRBD2	ASSWTSGAYEQY
TRBV4-2	-	ASRGTGNTIY
TRBV5-1	-	ASSSVRPMAGTPRSSPYNEQF
TRBV7-6	TRBD2	ASSPNDGGRREQY
TRBV10-3	-	ATKAGLTYEQY
TRBV5-6	-	ASSPPEGYEAGANVLT
TRBV11-2	-	ASSLIGGHSGNTIY